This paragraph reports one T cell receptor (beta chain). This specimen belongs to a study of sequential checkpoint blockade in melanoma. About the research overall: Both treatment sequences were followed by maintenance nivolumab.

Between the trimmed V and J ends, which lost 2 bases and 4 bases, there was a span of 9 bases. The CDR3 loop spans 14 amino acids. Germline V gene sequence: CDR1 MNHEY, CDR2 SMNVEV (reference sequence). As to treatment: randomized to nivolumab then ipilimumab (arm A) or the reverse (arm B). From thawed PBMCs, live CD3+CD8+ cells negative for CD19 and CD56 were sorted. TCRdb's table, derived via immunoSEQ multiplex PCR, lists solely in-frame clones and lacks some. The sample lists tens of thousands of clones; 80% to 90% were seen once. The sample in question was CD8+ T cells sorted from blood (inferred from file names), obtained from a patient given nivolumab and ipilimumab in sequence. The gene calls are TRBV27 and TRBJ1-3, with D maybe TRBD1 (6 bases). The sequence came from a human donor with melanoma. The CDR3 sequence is CASSLRGQGNTIYF. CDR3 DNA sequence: TGTGCCAGCAGTTTAAGGGGACAAGGAAACACCATATATTTT.